These 25 T cell receptor beta chains came from one sample sequenced in a study of T-cell reconstitution after alpha-beta-depleted transplantation in children (dated by TCRdb to 2016 to 2018). The protocol used for the library was PCR. The sequencer was an Illumina HiSeq 2500. TCR library preparation used molecular barcoding, with unique molecular identifiers applied to normalize quantification of the TCRbeta repertoire. In-frame beta chains were kept once TCRdb had trimmed the public reads at Q25 with fastp and called clones with MiXCR. Identical CDR3 proteins give one entry, which carries the most common genes and DNA. This sample holds 450,000 to 600,000 distinct CDR3 sequences; approximately 20% were observed only once. Roughly 3.3% of the sample is held by the ten biggest clonotypes. Source: PBMCs from the stem cell graft donor, taken from the stem cell graft. Receptor source: a human donor who donated a stem cell graft to a child with acute lymphoblastic leukemia.

The chain recombines TRBV5-1 with TRBJ1-2; D might be TRBD1 (5 bases). Between the trimmed V and J ends, which lost 2 bases and 7 bases, there was a span of 12 bases. This CDR3 comprises 13 residues. Per germline, CDR1 SGHRS and CDR2 YFSETQ. The CDR3: CASSFSLGGGYTF. The DNA of the CDR3 is TGCGCCAGCAGCTTCTCCCTCGGGGGTGGCTACACCTTC.

This clonotype was detected only a few times. The rearrangement uses TRBV12-3 or TRBV12-4 and TRBJ2-5; D not resolved. V was cut by 8 bases and J by 1 base, with 8 bases left in between. The length of the CDR3 is 12 residues. CDR3 sequence reads: CASRRIQETQYF. The CDR3 nucleotides are TGTGCCAGCCGCAGGATCCAAGAGACCCAGTACTTC.

The rearrangement uses TRBV28 and TRBJ2-7; perhaps TRBD1 as D (5 bases). Germline-derived CDR1 and CDR2 are MDHEN and SYDVKM. CDR3 length: 16 amino acids. The V gene lost 6 bases and the J gene lost 0 bases, with 18 bases spanning the gap. The DNA of the CDR3 is TGTGCCAGCAGATACCTCAGGGAATTCAGCTCCTACGAGCAGTACTTC. Residues: CASRYLREFSSYEQYF.

This clonotype was seen a few times. This chain connects TRBV19 to TRBJ1-1, with TRBD1 identical over 7 bases. Germline CDR1 and CDR2: LNHDA and SQIVND (reference sequence). This CDR3 region has 13 residues. The V and J ends lost 5 bases and 5 bases, in that order; junction bases with no gene match: 5. The CDR3 DNA follows: TGTGCCAGTAGTGCGGGACAGACTACTGAAGCTTTCTTT. This codes for CASSAGQTTEAFF.

The gene calls are TRBV18 and TRBJ1-2; no reliable D call. The V and J ends lost 3 bases and 0 bases respectively, with 11 bases between them. CDR1 and CDR2 from the germline V gene are KGHSH and LQKENI. The CDR3 is 15 amino acids. In DNA form, the CDR3 reads TGTGCCAGCTCACCCCGACAAACCACTAACTATGGCTACACCTTC. This codes for CASSPRQTTNYGYTF.

As DNA, the CDR3 is TGCAGCGTGGGGCGACAGGGATACAATGAGCAGTTCTTC. Amino acids: CSVGRQGYNEQFF. The J gene is TRBJ2-1, the V gene TRBV29-1, with 7 nucleotides matching TRBD1. The CDR3 spans 13 residues. In germline, CDR1 is SQVTM, CDR2 ANQGSEA. The trim removed 6 bases at V and 4 bases at J, leaving 6 bases unmatched.

This clonotype was found a few times. The chain recombines TRBV4-2 with TRBJ2-3, with D uncertain. The CDR3 is 16 residues long. Trimming took 1 base from V and 2 from J, leaving 13 bases between them. CDR1 is LGHNA, CDR2 YNFKEQ, per germline. CDR3 amino acids: CASSQVRGTYTDTQYF. The CDR3 DNA reads TGTGCCAGCAGCCAAGTCCGCGGCACCTACACAGATACGCAGTATTTT.

This chain joins TRBV7-2 and TRBJ2-3; the match to TRBD2 covers 11 bases. CDR1 and CDR2 (germline): SGHTA, FQGNSA. This CDR3 region has 17 residues. The trim removed 2 bases at V and 6 bases at J, leaving 10 bases unmatched. The CDR3 spells CASSLTGTSGPEDTQYF. The DNA for the CDR3 is TGTGCCAGCAGCTTAACCGGGACTAGCGGCCCGGAGGATACGCAGTATTTT.

This clonotype has just a few counts. CDR3 protein: CSVDQTDRVNYGYTF. The CDR3 region has the DNA TGCAGCGTCGATCAGACGGACCGTGTTAACTATGGCTACACCTTC. The chain employs TRBV29-1 and TRBJ1-2, with unresolved D. V was clipped by 6 bases and J by 1 base, with 18 bases between them. The CDR3 contains 15 residues. Germline CDR1 is SQVTM and CDR2 is ANQGSEA.

This chain connects TRBV20-1 to TRBJ2-3; perhaps TRBD2 as D (5 bases). Germline assignment: CDR1 DFQATT and CDR2 SNEGSKA (reference sequence). The V end was cut by 3 bases, the J end by 0 bases, with 10 bases between. The length of the CDR3 is 14 residues. DNA for the CDR3: TGCAGTGCTAGGCCCCCGGGGAGCACAGATACGCAGTATTTT. Translating it yields CSARPPGSTDTQYF.

The table lists this clonotype with a few counts. The CDR3 DNA sequence: TGTGCCAGCAGTTTAGGGATAACTTTCCGGGACAGGGGGAATATCGGGGAGCTGTTTTTT. This translates into CASSLGITFRDRGNIGELFF. The chain recombines TRBV12-3 or TRBV12-4 with TRBJ2-2; TRBD1 aligns across 11 bases. With V trimmed by 1 base and J by 7 bases, 17 bases remained unmatched. The CDR3 is 20 amino acids.

This clonotype was detected ten times or more. This rearrangement joins TRBV5-5 to TRBJ1-2, with a possible D match to TRBD1 (5 bases). The CDR3 covers 15 residues. V was shortened by 4 bases and J by 4 bases, with 17 bases between the two germline ends. Germline V gives CDR1 SGHKS, CDR2 YYEKEE (reference sequence). In nucleotides, the CDR3 is TGTGCCAGCAGCCGGGACCTAGGGGTCTTCTATGGCTACACCTTC. It translates to CASSRDLGVFYGYTF.

This sequence joins TRBV3-1 and TRBJ1-6; 8 bases match TRBD1. V trimming: 1 base; J trimming: 8 bases; junction bases outside the gene matches: 10. This CDR3 contains 17 residues. The germline V gene encodes CDR1 LGHDT and CDR2 YNNKEL (reference sequence). The CDR3 DNA reads TGTGCCAGCAGCCAAGTCCCCGCCTCAGGGGGCGATTCACCCCTCCACTTT. Protein product: CASSQVPASGGDSPLHF.

V and J are TRBV20-1 and TRBJ2-4; TRBD2 aligns across 9 bases. The CDR3 is made up of 16 amino acids. V dropped 3 bases and J dropped 5; count of bases not matched to a gene: 11. Germline V CDR1 and CDR2: DFQATT, SNEGSKA (reference sequence). CDR3 loop: CSASLLASGEENIQYF. The CDR3 DNA sequence: TGCAGTGCTAGCTTATTGGCTAGCGGGGAGGAAAACATTCAGTACTTC.

The sample holds a few counts of this clonotype. This chain joins TRBV27 and TRBJ1-6, with D perhaps matching TRBD1 (6 bases). Looked up from germline, CDR1 is MNHEY and CDR2 is SMNVEV (reference sequence). The length of the CDR3 is 15 residues. The ends were cut back, 5 bases at V and 10 bases at J, with 18 bases in the middle. CDR3 DNA sequence: TGTGCCAGCAGTACCCGCGTAGGGGGAGGATCACCCCTCCACTTT. Amino acids: CASSTRVGGGSPLHF.

This clonotype was detected only a few times. J is TRBJ2-2 and V is TRBV15; D perhaps matches TRBD1 (7 bases). CDR1 and CDR2 from the germline V gene are LNHNV and YYDKDF (reference sequence). The CDR3 is 17 residues long. With 0 bases removed from V and 2 bases from J, the gap between germline ends came to 13 bases. The CDR3 DNA sequence: TGTGCCACCAGCAGAGACCGGGGGACAGTCAACACCGGGGAGCTGTTTTTT. Protein: CATSRDRGTVNTGELFF.

The chain has TRBV27 and TRBJ2-3; D is unclear. V was cut by 4 bases and J by 2 bases, with 10 bases left in between. The CDR3 sequence is 14 residues long. The V gene's germline CDR1 is MNHEY and CDR2 SMNVEV (reference sequence). The CDR3 loop reads CASSSPFDTDTQYF. The CDR3 DNA reads as TGTGCCAGCAGTTCCCCCTTCGACACAGATACGCAGTATTTT.

This clonotype was counted between two and nine times. This chain links TRBV5-1 with TRBJ2-5; 10 bases are a match to TRBD2. This CDR3 is built from 14 residues. Per the germline V gene, CDR1 is SGHRS and CDR2 is YFSETQ. V shed 6 bases, J shed 6 bases, and the junction held 8 bases outside the gene matches. The CDR3 DNA sequence: TGCGCCAGCACGATTAGCGGGAGGCTGCAGACCCAGTACTTC. Its protein product is CASTISGRLQTQYF.

This chain joins TRBV5-1 and TRBJ2-7; a possible D gene is TRBD2 (5 bases). CDR1 is SGHRS, CDR2 YFSETQ, per germline. With 4 bases removed from V and 1 base from J, the gap between germline ends came to 30 bases. CDR3 size: 20 residues. For the CDR3, the DNA is TGCGCCAGCAGCCCCACCCCCCCATTTGCGGAGCGGCCGTTTTCCTACGAGCAGTACTTC. This codes for CASSPTPPFAERPFSYEQYF.

The chain uses TRBV6-4 and TRBJ1-2; TRBD1 is a possible D gene (5 bases). The CDR3 consists of 15 residues. V shed 5 bases and J shed 4 bases, with 17 bases lying between them. Germline lookup yields CDR1 MRHNA and CDR2 SNTAGT. The CDR3 DNA reads as TGTGCCAGCAGTCCTTCCCTTACCGACAGCTATGGCTACACCTTC. This codes for CASSPSLTDSYGYTF.

The rearrangement uses TRBV27 and TRBJ2-2; 13 nucleotides align to TRBD2. This CDR3 contains 19 residues. Germline V gene lookup returns CDR1 MNHEY and CDR2 SMNVEV (reference sequence). With V trimmed by 0 bases and J by 4 bases, 8 bases remained unmatched. The CDR3 is CASSLSYGLAGDRTGELFF. DNA of the CDR3: TGTGCCAGCAGTTTATCCTACGGACTAGCGGGAGATCGCACCGGGGAGCTGTTTTTT.

The gene calls are TRBV11-2 and TRBJ1-2; 8 bases are shared with TRBD1. After removal of 2 bases from V and 6 bases from J, the junction contained 5 bases not matched to a gene. The CDR3 has 14 amino acids. Germline V gene data show CDR1 as SGHAT and CDR2 as FQNNGV. CDR3 sequence: CASSLLTGVDGYTF. Here the CDR3 DNA reads TGTGCCAGCAGCTTACTGACAGGGGTCGATGGCTACACCTTC.

The chain has TRBV7-9 and TRBJ1-4, with 7 bases that match TRBD1. The CDR3 loop spans 14 amino acids. CDR1 SEHNR and CDR2 FQNEAQ come from the germline V gene (reference sequence). V lost 4 bases, J lost 8 bases, and 7 bases stayed unmatched. This CDR3 is CASSSRGLEEKLFF. DNA for the CDR3: TGTGCCAGCAGCTCTAGGGGGCTTGAGGAAAAACTGTTTTTT. Supplemented by reference TRBV7-9 and TRBJ1-4, the full variable domain reads DTGVSQNPRHKITKRGQNVTFRCDPISEHNRLYWYRQTLGQGPEFLTYFQNEAQLEKSRLLSDRFSAERPKGSFSTLEIQRTEQGDSAMYLCASSSRGLEEKLFFGSGTQLSVL.

This clonotype has a handful of counts. V gene TRBV6-5 combines with J gene TRBJ1-6; D not certain. The CDR3 runs 14 residues. Germline V lookup: CDR1 MNHEY, CDR2 SVGAGI. The V and J ends lost 2 bases and 10 bases respectively, with 12 bases between them. The CDR3 loop reads CASSYPRLGSPLHF. CDR3 bases: TGTGCCAGCAGTTACCCACGTCTGGGGTCACCCCTCCACTTT.

V and J are TRBV5-1 and TRBJ2-4, with a possible D match to TRBD2 (6 bases). Per the germline V gene, CDR1 is SGHRS and CDR2 is YFSETQ. The V and J ends lost 0 bases and 0 bases respectively, with 7 bases between them. CDR3 length: 15 residues. CDR3: CASSLEEGAKNIQYF. The CDR3 nucleotides read TGCGCCAGCAGCTTGGAGGAGGGAGCCAAAAACATTCAGTACTTC.